Listed here are 30 T cell receptor beta chains from one sample, sequenced in a study of blood T cells in healthy people across ages. Primed by a sample-barcoded 5' primer and a J-beta primer mix, a second PCR proceeded for about 6 to 11 cycles. In TCRdb, the 5' RACE reads were re-called with MiXCR into one record per CDR3 protein. The data contain more than 650,000 distinct CDR3 sequences, about 53% of them singletons. Source material: blood. The receptors shown here come from a man at least 80 years old in good health.

The J gene is TRBJ1-4, the V gene TRBV4-2; no definite D call. CDR1 LGHNA and CDR2 YNFKEQ come from the germline V gene. V lost 3 bases and J 5 bases, leaving 13 bases between the germline ends. The length of the CDR3 is 15 residues. CDR3 in amino acids: CASSQGNRENEKLFF. The CDR3, as DNA: TGTGCCAGCAGCCAGGGTAATAGGGAAAATGAAAAACTGTTTTTT.

To note about this clonotype: One junction end disagrees with the germline gene, perhaps due to a read error. The chain has TRBV28 and TRBJ2-7, with a weak D call TRBD1 (5 bases). The J call may not be correct, given that the DNA end is closer to TRBJ2-5. The V gene's germline CDR1 is MDHEN and CDR2 SYDVKM. This CDR3 is built from 13 residues. This chain's CDR3 is CANSFRGYETQYF. CDR3 nucleotide sequence: TGTGCCAACAGTTTTAGGGGTTACGAGACCCAGTACTTC.

V usage is TRBV21-1 and J usage is TRBJ2-3; the table's D call of TRBD1 was not tested on the DNA. TRBV21-1 is a listed pseudogene. This CDR3 contains 17 residues. The DNA for the CDR3 is TGTGCCAGCAGCTCATTTACCAGGGGGGATAGGCACAGATACGCGTATTTT. Translating gives CASSSFTRGDRHRYAYF.

This clonotype was seen at least ten times. The chain combines TRBV29-1 with TRBJ2-5, with 10 bases aligning to TRBD2. The V gene's germline CDR1 is SQVTM and CDR2 ANQGSEA. The ends lost 6 bases at V and 4 bases at J; junction bases unmatched: 2. The CDR3 length is 12 residues. CDR3: CSVRLAGETQYF. The CDR3 nucleotides read TGCAGCGTCCGACTAGCGGGAGAGACCCAGTACTTC.

This clonotype showed up just once. The chain employs TRBV28 and TRBJ2-3; D remains ambiguous. V gave up 3 bases and J gave up 0 bases, with 7 bases separating them. CDR1 is MDHEN and CDR2 is SYDVKM in the germline V gene. The CDR3 loop spans 14 amino acids. The CDR3 protein is CASSLAPSTDTQYF. CDR3 DNA sequence: TGTGCCAGCAGTTTGGCCCCTAGCACAGATACGCAGTATTTT.

This sequence joins TRBV11-3 and TRBJ2-1; 9 bases line up with TRBD2. CDR1 is SGHNT and CDR2 is YENEEA in the germline V gene. The CDR3 contains 16 residues. The V and J ends lost 0 bases and 4 bases, in that order; junction bases with no gene match: 4. The CDR3 DNA reads as TGTGCCAGCAGCTTAGATGGGCGGGAGGGATACAATGAGCAGTTCTTC. It encodes CASSLDGREGYNEQFF. Using reference TRBV11-3 and TRBJ2-1 for the parts outside the CDR3, the full variable domain is EAGVVQSPRYKIIEKKQPVAFWCNPISGHNTLYWYLQNLGQGPELLIRYENEEAVDDSQLPKDRFSAERLKGVDSTLKIQPAELGDSAVYLCASSLDGREGYNEQFFGPGTRLTVL.

This clonotype was picked up one time. The conserved phenylalanine or tryptophan is not found at the CDR3 terminus, so this likely reflects a read error. J is TRBJ2-5 and V is TRBV24-1; TRBD2 matches at 12 bases. The ends lost 3 bases at V and 5 bases at J; junction bases unmatched: 6. CDR1 and CDR2 from the germline V gene are KGHDR and SFDVKD. The CDR3 has 16 amino acids. This CDR3 reads CATSDRTGLAGETQYL. The DNA for the CDR3 is TGTGCCACCAGTGATCGTACGGGACTAGCGGGTGAGACCCAGTACTTA.

This clonotype was counted a few times. The chain carries TRBV7-9 and TRBJ2-7; 13 bases agree with TRBD2. Trimming removed 4 bases from V and 2 bases from J; junction bases left unmatched: 11. The CDR3 loop spans 18 amino acids. Germline V gene sequence: CDR1 SEHNR, CDR2 FQNEAQ (reference sequence). Written as DNA, the CDR3 is TGTGCCAGCAGCTCCAGGACTAGCGGGAGTTGGGGAACCTACGAGCAGTACTTC. Translation gives CASSSRTSGSWGTYEQYF.

The chain couples TRBV10-3 to TRBJ1-6; possibly TRBD1 for D (6 bases). Germline V gene data show CDR1 as ENHRY and CDR2 as SYGVKD. The CDR3 covers 14 residues. Trimming pared 11 bases from V and 7 bases from J, leaving 18 bases between. The CDR3 DNA sequence: TGTGCCCACGGGACCGGGACACTAAATTCACCCCTCCACTTT. It codes for CAHGTGTLNSPLHF.

The rearrangement joins TRBV20-1 to TRBJ2-4; D call uncertain. V lost 3 bases and J 6 bases, leaving 12 bases between the germline ends. Germline CDR1 is DFQATT and CDR2 is SNEGSKA (reference sequence). The CDR3 runs to 13 residues. The CDR3 DNA reads as TGCAGTGCTAGCCCCCAGGTTATAAACATTCAGTACTTC. Residues: CSASPQVINIQYF.

V usage is TRBV18 and J usage is TRBJ2-4; the D gene could be TRBD1 or TRBD2 (5 bases each). The better agreement between TRBJ2-7 and the DNA end casts doubt on the J call. Looked up from germline, CDR1 is KGHSH and CDR2 is LQKENI. The CDR3 covers 12 residues. CDR3 nucleotides: TGTGCCAGCTCACCACAGGGGAGCGAGCAGTACTTC. Amino acid sequence: CASSPQGSEQYF.

J is TRBJ2-3 and V is TRBV28, with 7 bases lining up with TRBD2. J gave up 8 bases and V 7 bases, and 15 bases lay outside the gene matches. The CDR3 loop spans 15 amino acids. Germline CDR1 and CDR2: MDHEN and SYDVKM. The CDR3 is CASTLRGGSVATQYF. As DNA, the CDR3 is TGTGCCAGCACCCTCCGGGGCGGGAGTGTCGCTACGCAGTATTTT.

The DNA for the CDR3 is TGTGCCACCAGTGACCCCGGACTGGGGAAGACCGGGGAGCTGTTTTTT. The encoded protein is CATSDPGLGKTGELFF. The chain has TRBV24-1 and TRBJ2-2; D is possibly TRBD2 (5 bases). The CDR3 consists of 16 residues. Germline V gene sequence: CDR1 KGHDR, CDR2 SFDVKD. V gave up 4 bases and J gave up 5 bases, with 16 bases separating them.

The V and J genes are TRBV29-1 and TRBJ1-2, with 8 bases lining up with TRBD1. Trimming removed 5 bases from V and 7 bases from J; junction bases left unmatched: 12. Germline assignment: CDR1 SQVTM and CDR2 ANQGSEA. The CDR3 totals 14 residues. The CDR3 DNA reads TGCAGCGTTCCGCATTCCAGGGGGCCCGGTGGCTACACCTTC. Encoded protein: CSVPHSRGPGGYTF.

As to this clonotype: One end of the junction does not line up with germline, which may come from a read error. The rearrangement joins TRBV20-1 to TRBJ2-5, with 9 bases fitting TRBD2. The CDR3 runs to 11 residues. Per the germline V gene, CDR1 is DFQATT and CDR2 is SNEGSKA (reference sequence). Here the CDR3 reads CSATSGETQYF. CDR3 coding DNA: TGCAGCGCTACTAGCGGGGAGACCCAGTACTTC.

CDR3 in amino acids: CASGAREGGYTF. CDR3 DNA sequence: TGTGCCTCCGGGGCCCGGGAAGGCGGCTACACCTTC. The rearrangement links TRBV10-3 to TRBJ1-2, with D maybe TRBD1 (5 bases). This CDR3 region has 12 residues. Germline V gives CDR1 ENHRY, CDR2 SYGVKD. Trimming shortened V by 11 bases and J by 8 bases, and 18 bases separated the two germline ends.

This clonotype turned up a few times. This chain links TRBV20-1 with TRBJ1-6; D gene uncertain. The CDR3 totals 12 residues. Germline V gene sequence: CDR1 DFQATT, CDR2 SNEGSKA (reference sequence). V dropped 6 bases and J dropped 7 bases, with 10 bases sitting between them. As DNA, the CDR3 is TGCAGTGCGGGAGGTGGGAATTCACCCCTCCACTTT. Protein: CSAGGGNSPLHF.

This clonotype has only a few counts. The chain uses TRBV29-1 and TRBJ2-7, with 8 bases fitting TRBD1. The ends lost 6 bases at V and 3 bases at J; junction bases unmatched: 16. Germline V gene data show CDR1 as SQVTM and CDR2 as ANQGSEA. The CDR3 totals 16 residues. The CDR3 spells CSVVWDLQGGGYEQYF. The CDR3 bases are TGCAGCGTCGTGTGGGACCTACAGGGGGGAGGCTACGAGCAGTACTTC.

The rearrangement links TRBV5-6 to TRBJ2-1, with D possibly matching TRBD2 (6 bases). Germline V CDR1 and CDR2: SGHDT, YYEEEE. V lost 10 bases to trimming and J lost 0 bases, with 17 bases between them. This CDR3 region has 15 residues. CDR3 coding DNA: TGTGCCCGAAGGCGGGACCACCCCTCCTACAATGAGCAGTTCTTC. Amino acid sequence: CARRRDHPSYNEQFF.

The gene calls are TRBV4-1 and TRBJ2-7; no clear D gene. From germline, CDR1 is MGHRA and CDR2 YSYEKL. With 1 base removed from V and 0 bases from J, the gap between germline ends came to 10 bases. The CDR3 totals 15 residues. The CDR3 loop reads CASSQAAESSYEQYF. The CDR3 DNA reads TGCGCCAGCAGCCAAGCCGCCGAGAGCTCCTACGAGCAGTACTTC.

V and J are TRBV6-5 and TRBJ2-1, with 7 bases fitting TRBD2. TRBJ2-7 explains the end of the DNA better; the J call may be wrong. CDR1 is MNHEY and CDR2 is SVGAGI in the germline V gene. The CDR3 consists of 14 residues. The CDR3 DNA is TGTGCCAGCAGTCGGGACTACCGTTACAATGAGCAGTACTTC. Translation gives CASSRDYRYNEQYF.

V and J are TRBV28 and TRBJ2-4, with 8 bases aligning to TRBD2. The germline CDR1 and CDR2 sequences are MDHEN and SYDVKM. CDR3 length: 14 residues. J gave up 13 bases and V 11 bases, and 19 bases lay outside the gene matches. Here the CDR3 reads CAGASGQTYNEQYF. The CDR3 DNA reads as TGTGCCGGTGCTAGCGGGCAAACCTACAATGAGCAGTACTTC.

V and J are TRBV29-1 and TRBJ2-4; a possible D gene is TRBD1 (6 bases). The CDR3 covers 15 residues. V shed 4 bases and J shed 1 base, with 14 bases lying between them. Germline-derived CDR1 and CDR2 are SQVTM and ANQGSEA. CDR3 sequence: CSVGGTQGAKNIQYF. As DNA, the CDR3 is TGCAGCGTTGGAGGAACGCAGGGGGCCAAAAACATTCAGTACTTC.

The sample holds a few counts of this clonotype. This clone may be a read error of a much larger clone one base away. The CDR3 loop is CASNSEDLAGGLYKEQFF. In DNA form, the CDR3 reads TGTGCCAGCAATTCTGAGGATCTAGCGGGAGGCCTTTACAAGGAGCAGTTCTTC. This chain connects TRBV2 to TRBJ2-1, with 11 bases fitting TRBD2. CDR1 is SNHLY, CDR2 FYNNEI, per germline. CDR3 length: 18 residues.

DNA for the CDR3: TGTGCCAGCAGCCGATCGCTAGCGTCCTCCTACAATGAGCAGTTCTTC. This codes for CASSRSLASSYNEQFF. V and J are TRBV7-3 and TRBJ2-1, with D possibly matching TRBD2 (6 bases). The CDR3 covers 16 residues. The V and J ends lost 5 bases and 0 bases respectively, with 14 bases between them. In germline, CDR1 is SGHTA, CDR2 FQGTGA.

This clonotype has just a few counts. The rearrangement uses TRBV20-1 and TRBJ1-6; 9 bases line up with TRBD1. The CDR3 loop spans 16 amino acids. Germline V gene data show CDR1 as DFQATT and CDR2 as SNEGSKA (reference sequence). J lost 2 bases, V lost 2 bases, and 4 bases had no gene match. The DNA for the CDR3 is TGCAGTGCTAGACGGACAGGGGTAACCTATAATTCACCCCTCCACTTT. Amino acids: CSARRTGVTYNSPLHF.

The chain combines TRBV2 with TRBJ2-3; weak D call: TRBD2 (5 bases). Trimming shortened V by 4 bases and J by 2 bases, and 10 bases separated the two germline ends. The CDR3 contains 14 residues. CDR1 is SNHLY and CDR2 is FYNNEI in the germline V gene. The CDR3 reads CASSVLVNTDTQYF. The CDR3 bases are TGTGCCAGCAGTGTACTAGTTAACACAGATACGCAGTATTTT.

This clonotype was observed a handful of times. The chain recombines TRBV10-3 with TRBJ2-6, with TRBD1 matching over 7 bases. Germline V gene sequence: CDR1 ENHRY, CDR2 SYGVKD. The length of the CDR3 is 20 residues. V was clipped by 9 bases and J by 0 bases; unmatched bases: 20. In nucleotides, the CDR3 is TGTGCCATAGGGCGATCGAAGGTTCTTCGGGACAGCTCTGGGGCCAACGTCCTGACTTTC. Translated: CAIGRSKVLRDSSGANVLTF.

This clonotype was counted a few times. V is TRBV3-1 and J is TRBJ1-6; the D is unclear. V gave up 1 base and J gave up 7 bases, with 8 bases separating them. Germline V CDR1 and CDR2: LGHDT, YNNKEL (reference sequence). This CDR3 comprises 14 residues. The CDR3 here is CASSQAGGNSPLHF. The DNA for the CDR3 is TGTGCCAGCAGCCAAGCCGGTGGGAATTCACCCCTCCACTTT.

The chain recombines TRBV4-2 with TRBJ2-3, with 7 nucleotides matching TRBD2. Per germline, CDR1 LGHNA and CDR2 YNFKEQ. This CDR3 has 16 amino acids. V lost 0 bases and J lost 14; bases outside the gene matches: 17. For the CDR3, the DNA is TGTGCCAGCAGCCAAGATACTGGAGCGGGGCACAGATACGCGTATTTT. This codes for CASSQDTGAGHRYAYF.